Listed below are T cell receptor beta chains from one sample, sequenced in a study of T-cell reconstitution after alpha-beta-depleted transplantation in children. MiXCR was run by TCRdb on the PCR reads, yielding one entry per CDR3 protein. The top ten hold about 5% of the sample, which has a few hundred thousand distinct CDR3 sequences, approximately 9.9% seen once. This specimen was PBMCs from the stem cell graft donor, taken from the stem cell graft. Every receptor here comes from a human donor who donated a stem cell graft to a child with SCID. Both conserved end residues are part of each CDR3. The order of the fields is CDR3 protein, CDR3 DNA, clone size, J gene, V gene, D gene. A D gene is named only where the DNA matches it firmly. Clone size is shown for a subset of rows, as once, few, many or a class of expanded clone.

CDR3: CSVEEGLAASYNEQFF; DNA: TGCAGCGTTGAAGAGGGACTAGCGGCCTCCTACAATGAGCAGTTCTTC; size: many; J: TRBJ2-1; V: TRBV29-1; D: TRBD2
CDR3: CASSLDPKGGAWFF; DNA: TGCGCCAGCAGCTTGGACCCTAAAGGGGGGGCTTGGTTCTTC; size: -; J: TRBJ2-1; V: TRBV5-1; D: -
CDR3: CASSLRASNQPQHF; DNA: TGTGCCAGCAGTTTAAGGGCTAGCAATCAGCCCCAGCATTTT; size: many; J: TRBJ1-5; V: TRBV28; D: -
CDR3: CASSALGAGGRDTQYF; DNA: TGTGCCAGCAGTGCCCTCGGGGCGGGGGGCAGAGATACGCAGTATTTT; size: -; J: TRBJ2-3; V: TRBV28; D: TRBD2
CDR3: CAISALDRGPSYEQYF; DNA: TGTGCCATCAGTGCCTTAGACAGGGGACCTTCCTACGAGCAGTACTTC; size: many; J: TRBJ2-7; V: TRBV10-3; D: TRBD1
CDR3: CASSEGGIQPQHF; DNA: TGCGCCAGCAGTGAGGGGGGGATCCAGCCCCAGCATTTT; size: many; J: TRBJ1-5; V: TRBV10-2; D: -
CDR3: CASSFYFLGHPKAGETQYF; DNA: TGCGCCAGCAGTTTTTACTTTCTGGGACACCCCAAAGCTGGAGAGACCCAGTACTTC; size: -; J: TRBJ2-5; V: TRBV5-1; D: -
CDR3: CSVGLAGVPDTQYF; DNA: TGCAGCGTTGGGCTAGCGGGGGTACCAGATACGCAGTATTTT; size: once; J: TRBJ2-3; V: TRBV29-1; D: TRBD2
CDR3: CASSLGGSYTF; DNA: TGTGCCAGCAGTTTAGGAGGCAGCTACACCTTC; size: many; J: TRBJ1-2; V: TRBV12-3/TRBV12-4; D: -
CDR3: CASSLEPGSNSPLHF; DNA: TGCGCCAGCAGCTTAGAACCGGGATCTAATTCACCCCTCCACTTT; size: many; J: TRBJ1-6; V: TRBV5-1; D: -
CDR3: CASSSRGGNYGYTF; DNA: TGTGCCAGCAGCTCCCGCGGGGGAAACTATGGCTACACCTTC; size: many; J: TRBJ1-2; V: TRBV9; D: -
CDR3: CAWGGQDNQPQHF; DNA: TGTGCCTGGGGGGGACAGGACAATCAGCCCCAGCATTTT; size: few; J: TRBJ1-5; V: TRBV30; D: TRBD1
CDR3: CSARDTGQGGYGYTF; DNA: TGCAGTGCTAGAGATACGGGGCAGGGCGGCTATGGCTACACCTTC; size: -; J: TRBJ1-2; V: TRBV20-1; D: -
CDR3: CSASVGTGGVSPLHF; DNA: TGCAGTGCTAGCGTGGGGACGGGTGGAGTTTCACCCCTCCACTTT; size: many; J: TRBJ1-6; V: TRBV20-1; D: -
CDR3: CASSLSGTGVAYEQYF; DNA: TGCGCCAGCAGCTTGTCGGGGACAGGGGTCGCCTACGAGCAGTACTTC; size: many; J: TRBJ2-7; V: TRBV5-1; D: TRBD1
CDR3: CSAPSQGAPKNIQYF; DNA: TGCAGTGCTCCATCACAGGGGGCGCCCAAAAACATTCAGTACTTC; size: many; J: TRBJ2-4; V: TRBV20-1; D: TRBD1
CDR3: CASSSALSSYNSPLHF; DNA: TGTGCCAGCAGTTCAGCGCTAAGCTCCTATAATTCACCCCTCCACTTT; size: many; J: TRBJ1-6; V: TRBV12-3/TRBV12-4; D: -
CDR3: CSAGHRGDSGNTIYF; DNA: TGCAGTGCCGGCCACAGGGGAGACTCTGGAAACACCATATATTTT; size: -; J: TRBJ1-3; V: TRBV20-1; D: TRBD1
CDR3: CSAEPRDYPPYEQYF; DNA: TGCAGTGCGGAACCGCGGGACTACCCCCCCTACGAGCAGTACTTC; size: many; J: TRBJ2-7; V: TRBV20-1; D: TRBD2
CDR3: CASSADSEAFF; DNA: TGTGCCAGCAGTGCAGACAGCGAAGCTTTCTTT; size: few; J: TRBJ1-1; V: TRBV12-3/TRBV12-4; D: -
CDR3: CASSPGPTTGNTIYF; DNA: TGTGCCAGCAGTCCCGGACCCACCACTGGAAACACCATATATTTT; size: few; J: TRBJ1-3; V: TRBV12-3/TRBV12-4; D: -
CDR3: CASSLDGSGYGYTF; DNA: TGTGCCAGCAGCTTAGACGGCAGCGGCTATGGCTACACCTTC; size: many; J: TRBJ1-2; V: TRBV7-9; D: -
CDR3: CASSQVGNQRGVTGELFF; DNA: TGTGCCAGCAGCCAAGTCGGGAATCAGCGGGGGGTCACCGGGGAGCTGTTTTTT; size: many; J: TRBJ2-2; V: TRBV3-1; D: TRBD2